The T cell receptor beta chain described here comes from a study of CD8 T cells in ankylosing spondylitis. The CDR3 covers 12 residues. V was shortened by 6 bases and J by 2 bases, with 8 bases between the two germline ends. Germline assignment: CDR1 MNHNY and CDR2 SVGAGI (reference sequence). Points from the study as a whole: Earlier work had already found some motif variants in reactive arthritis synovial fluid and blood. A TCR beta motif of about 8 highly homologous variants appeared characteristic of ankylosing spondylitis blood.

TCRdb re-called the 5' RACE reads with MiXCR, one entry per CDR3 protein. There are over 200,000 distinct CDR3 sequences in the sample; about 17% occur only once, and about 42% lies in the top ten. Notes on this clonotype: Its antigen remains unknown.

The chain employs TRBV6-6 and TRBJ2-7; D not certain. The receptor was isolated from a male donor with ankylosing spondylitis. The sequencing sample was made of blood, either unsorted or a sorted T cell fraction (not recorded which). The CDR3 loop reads CASRLPAYEQYF. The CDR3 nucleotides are TGTGCCAGCAGACTCCCAGCCTACGAGCAGTACTTC.